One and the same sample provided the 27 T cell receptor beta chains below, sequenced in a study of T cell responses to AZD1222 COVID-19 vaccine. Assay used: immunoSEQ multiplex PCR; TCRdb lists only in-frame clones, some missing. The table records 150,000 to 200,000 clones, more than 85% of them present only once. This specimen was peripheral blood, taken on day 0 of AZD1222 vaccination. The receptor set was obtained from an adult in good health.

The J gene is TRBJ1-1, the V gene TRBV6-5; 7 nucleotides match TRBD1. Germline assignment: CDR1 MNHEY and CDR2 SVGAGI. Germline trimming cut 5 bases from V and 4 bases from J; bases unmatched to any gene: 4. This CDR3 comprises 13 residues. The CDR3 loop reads CASSNRGFTEAFF. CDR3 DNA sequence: TGTGCCAGCAGTAACAGGGGCTTCACTGAAGCTTTCTTT.

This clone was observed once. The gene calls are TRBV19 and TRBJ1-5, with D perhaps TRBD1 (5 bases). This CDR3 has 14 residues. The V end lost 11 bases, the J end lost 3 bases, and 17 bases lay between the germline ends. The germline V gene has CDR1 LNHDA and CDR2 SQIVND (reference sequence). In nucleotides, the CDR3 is TGTGCCGGTGGGGCAGGGCAGTCCAATCAGCCCCAGCATTTT. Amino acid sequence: CAGGAGQSNQPQHF.

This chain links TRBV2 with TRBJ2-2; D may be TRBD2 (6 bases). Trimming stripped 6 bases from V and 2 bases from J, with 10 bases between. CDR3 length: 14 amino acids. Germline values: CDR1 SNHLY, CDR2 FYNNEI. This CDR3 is CASRAGLNTGELFF. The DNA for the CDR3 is TGTGCCAGCAGAGCAGGACTAAACACCGGGGAGCTGTTTTTT.

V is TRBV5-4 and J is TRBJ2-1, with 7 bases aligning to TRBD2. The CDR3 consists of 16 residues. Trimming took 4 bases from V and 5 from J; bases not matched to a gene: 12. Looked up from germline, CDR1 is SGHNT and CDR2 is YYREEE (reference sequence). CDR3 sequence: CASSRFAGESHNEQFF. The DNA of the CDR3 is TGTGCCAGCAGCCGTTTTGCGGGAGAATCCCACAATGAGCAGTTCTTC.

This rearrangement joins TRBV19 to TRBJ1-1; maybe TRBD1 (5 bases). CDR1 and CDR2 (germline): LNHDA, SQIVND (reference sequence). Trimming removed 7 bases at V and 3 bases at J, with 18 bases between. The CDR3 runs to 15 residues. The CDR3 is CASKAEGRVDTEAFF. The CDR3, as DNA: TGTGCCAGTAAAGCGGAGGGGAGGGTGGACACTGAAGCTTTCTTT.

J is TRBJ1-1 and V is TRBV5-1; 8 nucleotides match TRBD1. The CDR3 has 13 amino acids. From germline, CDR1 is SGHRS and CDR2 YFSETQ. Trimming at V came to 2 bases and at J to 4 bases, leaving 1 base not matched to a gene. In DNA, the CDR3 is TGCGCCAGCAGCTTAACAGGGGGCACTGAAGCTTTCTTT. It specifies CASSLTGGTEAFF.

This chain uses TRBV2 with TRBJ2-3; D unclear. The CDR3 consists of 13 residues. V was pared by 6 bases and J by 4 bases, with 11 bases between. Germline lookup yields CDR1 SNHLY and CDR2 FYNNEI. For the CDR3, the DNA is TGTGCCAGCAGACAACGGGCCGCAGATACGCAGTATTTT. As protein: CASRQRAADTQYF.

The CDR3 DNA follows: TGTGCCAGCAGTACAGGGTTCAGCAATCAGCCCCAGCATTTT. Translated, it gives CASSTGFSNQPQHF. The chain combines TRBV27 with TRBJ1-5; D possibly corresponds to TRBD1 (6 bases). Trimming shortened V by 5 bases and J by 1 base, and 9 bases separated the two germline ends. Germline V gives CDR1 MNHEY, CDR2 SMNVEV (reference sequence). The CDR3 length is 14 residues.

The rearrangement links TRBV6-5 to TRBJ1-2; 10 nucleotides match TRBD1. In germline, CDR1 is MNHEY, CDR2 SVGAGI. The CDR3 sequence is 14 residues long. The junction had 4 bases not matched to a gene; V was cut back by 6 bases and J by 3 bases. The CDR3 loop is CASRPGQGYYGYTF. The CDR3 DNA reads TGTGCCAGCAGGCCGGGACAGGGGTACTATGGCTACACCTTC.

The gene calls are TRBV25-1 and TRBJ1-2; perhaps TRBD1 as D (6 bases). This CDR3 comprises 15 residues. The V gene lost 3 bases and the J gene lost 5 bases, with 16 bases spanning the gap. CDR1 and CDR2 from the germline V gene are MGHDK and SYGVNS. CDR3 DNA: TGTGCCAGCAGTGATCCACATACAGGGATGTATGGCTACACCTTC. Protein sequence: CASSDPHTGMYGYTF.

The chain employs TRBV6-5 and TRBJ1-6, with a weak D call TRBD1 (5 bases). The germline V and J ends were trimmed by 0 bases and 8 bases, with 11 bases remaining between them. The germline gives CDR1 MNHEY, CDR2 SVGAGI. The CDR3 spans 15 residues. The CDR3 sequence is CASSYSGARYSPLHF. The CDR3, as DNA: TGTGCCAGCAGTTACTCTGGGGCGAGGTATTCACCCCTCCACTTT.

The CDR3 reads CASSSSSRGDQPQHF. The CDR3 bases are TGTGCCAGCAGCTCATCCAGCAGGGGAGATCAGCCCCAGCATTTT. V gene TRBV5-6 combines with J gene TRBJ1-5; tentatively, D is TRBD1 (6 bases). The CDR3 covers 15 residues. Germline V CDR1 and CDR2: SGHDT, YYEEEE. Trimming left V 3 bases short and J 5 bases short, with 15 bases between.

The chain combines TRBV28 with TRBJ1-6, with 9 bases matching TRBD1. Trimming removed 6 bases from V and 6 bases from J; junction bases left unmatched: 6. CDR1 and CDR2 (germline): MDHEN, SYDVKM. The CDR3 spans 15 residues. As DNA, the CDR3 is TGTGCCAGCAGCCTCGGGACAGGGACTAATTCACCCCTCCACTTT. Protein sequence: CASSLGTGTNSPLHF. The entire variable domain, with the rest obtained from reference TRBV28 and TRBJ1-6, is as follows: DVKVTQSSRYLVKRTGEKVFLECVQDMDHENMFWYRQDPGLGLRLIYFSYDVKMKEKGDIPEGYSVSREKKERFSLILESASTNQTSMYLCASSLGTGTNSPLHFGNGTRLTVT.

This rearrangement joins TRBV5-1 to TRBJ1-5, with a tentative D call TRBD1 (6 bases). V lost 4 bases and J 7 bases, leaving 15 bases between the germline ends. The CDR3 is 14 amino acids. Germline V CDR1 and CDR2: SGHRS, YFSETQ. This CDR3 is CASSPGTQRQPQHF. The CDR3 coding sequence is TGCGCCAGCAGCCCCGGGACACAGAGGCAGCCCCAGCATTTT.

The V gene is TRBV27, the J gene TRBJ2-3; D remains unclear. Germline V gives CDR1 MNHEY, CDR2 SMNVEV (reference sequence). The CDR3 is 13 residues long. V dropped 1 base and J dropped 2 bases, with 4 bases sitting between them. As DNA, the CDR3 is TGTGCCAGCAGTTTATACCCCACAGATACGCAGTATTTT. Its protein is CASSLYPTDTQYF.

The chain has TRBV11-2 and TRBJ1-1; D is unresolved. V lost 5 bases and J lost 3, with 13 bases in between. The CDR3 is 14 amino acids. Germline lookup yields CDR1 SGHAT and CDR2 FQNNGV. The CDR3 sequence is CASSTLGTHTEAFF. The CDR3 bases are TGTGCCAGCAGCACATTGGGAACTCACACTGAAGCTTTCTTT.

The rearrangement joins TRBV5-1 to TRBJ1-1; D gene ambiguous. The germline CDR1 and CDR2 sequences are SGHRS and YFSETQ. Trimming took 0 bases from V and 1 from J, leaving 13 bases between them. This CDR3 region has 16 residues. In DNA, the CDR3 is TGCGCCAGCAGCTTGGCTATGGGAAACGGGAACACTGAAGCTTTCTTT. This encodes CASSLAMGNGNTEAFF.

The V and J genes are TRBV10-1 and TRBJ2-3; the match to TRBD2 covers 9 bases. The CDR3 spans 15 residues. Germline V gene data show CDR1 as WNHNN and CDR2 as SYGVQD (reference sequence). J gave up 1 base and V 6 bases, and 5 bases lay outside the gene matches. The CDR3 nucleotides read TGCGCCAGCAGCCATAGCGGGGGCCGCACAGATACGCAGTATTTT. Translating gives CASSHSGGRTDTQYF.

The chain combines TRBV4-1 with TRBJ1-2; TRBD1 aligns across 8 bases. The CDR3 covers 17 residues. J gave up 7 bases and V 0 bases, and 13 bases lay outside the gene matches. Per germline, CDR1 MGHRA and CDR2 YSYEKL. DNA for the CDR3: TGCGCCAGCAGCCAAGATCCGTCGCAGGGGGCAGAGGGTGGCTACACCTTC. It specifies CASSQDPSQGAEGGYTF.

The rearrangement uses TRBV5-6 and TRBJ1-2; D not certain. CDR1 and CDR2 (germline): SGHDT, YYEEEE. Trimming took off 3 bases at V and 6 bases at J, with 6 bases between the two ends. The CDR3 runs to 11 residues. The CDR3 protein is CASSSGNGYTF. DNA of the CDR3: TGTGCCAGCAGCTCGGGGAATGGCTACACCTTC.

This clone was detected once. The CDR3 DNA reads as TGTGCCAGCAGCCAGGGAGGTTATGGCTACACCTTC. It is translated as CASSQGGYGYTF. The genes are TRBV3-1 (or the pseudogene TRBV3-2) and TRBJ1-2; D unclear. Germline values: CDR1 LGHDT, CDR2 YNNKEL (reference sequence). The CDR3 loop spans 12 amino acids. V was shortened by 3 bases and J by 5 bases, with 7 bases between the two germline ends.

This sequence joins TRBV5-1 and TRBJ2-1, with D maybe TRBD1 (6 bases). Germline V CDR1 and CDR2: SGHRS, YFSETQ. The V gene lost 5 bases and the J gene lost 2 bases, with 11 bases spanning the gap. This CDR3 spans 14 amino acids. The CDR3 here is CASSGQGTYNEQFF. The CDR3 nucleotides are TGCGCCAGCAGTGGCCAGGGGACCTACAATGAGCAGTTCTTC.

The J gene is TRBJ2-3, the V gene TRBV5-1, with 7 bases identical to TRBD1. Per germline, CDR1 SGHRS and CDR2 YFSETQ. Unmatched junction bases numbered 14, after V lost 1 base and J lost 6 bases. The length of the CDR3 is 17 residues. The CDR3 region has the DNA TGCGCCAGCAGCTTGCACCGACAGGGAGCCCTGGCGGATACGCAGTATTTT. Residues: CASSLHRQGALADTQYF.

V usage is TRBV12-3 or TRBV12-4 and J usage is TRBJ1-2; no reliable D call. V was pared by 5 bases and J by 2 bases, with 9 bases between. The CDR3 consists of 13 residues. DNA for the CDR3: TGTGCCAGCAGTGTCAGGAGGAACTATGGCTACACCTTC. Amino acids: CASSVRRNYGYTF.

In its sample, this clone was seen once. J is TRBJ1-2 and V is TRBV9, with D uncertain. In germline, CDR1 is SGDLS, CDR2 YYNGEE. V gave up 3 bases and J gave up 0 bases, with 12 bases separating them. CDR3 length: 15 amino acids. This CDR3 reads CASSGSGRPNYGYTF. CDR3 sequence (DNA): TGTGCCAGCAGCGGGTCCGGTAGGCCTAACTATGGCTACACCTTC. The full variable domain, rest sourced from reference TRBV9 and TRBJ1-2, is DSGVTQTPKHLITATGQRVTLRCSPRSGDLSVYWYQQSLDQGLQFLIQYYNGEERAKGNILERFSAQQFPDLHSELNLSSLELGDSALYFCASSGSGRPNYGYTFGSGTRLTVV.

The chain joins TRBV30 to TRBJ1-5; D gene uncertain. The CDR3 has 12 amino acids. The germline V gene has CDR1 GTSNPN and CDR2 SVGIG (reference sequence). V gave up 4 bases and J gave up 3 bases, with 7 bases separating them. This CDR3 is CAWNELNQPQHF. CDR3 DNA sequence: TGTGCCTGGAACGAGCTCAATCAGCCCCAGCATTTT. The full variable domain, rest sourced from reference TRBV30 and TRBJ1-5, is SQTIHQWPATLVQPVGSPLSLECTVEGTSNPNLYWYRQAAGRGLQLLFYSVGIGQISSEVPQNLSASRPQDRQFILSSKKLLLSDSGFYLCAWNELNQPQHFGDGTRLSIL.

The CDR3 DNA reads as TGTGCCAGCAGCCAAGCCGGTGGGGGGCGACTTACCGACGAGCAGTACTTC. Translated: CASSQAGGGRLTDEQYF. The V call is TRBV3-1 (or the pseudogene TRBV3-2), the J call TRBJ2-7; D could derive from TRBD1 or TRBD2 (6 bases each). CDR1 is LGHDT, CDR2 YNNKEL, per germline (reference sequence). The V gene lost 1 base and the J gene lost 5 bases, with 21 bases spanning the gap. The CDR3 has 17 amino acids.